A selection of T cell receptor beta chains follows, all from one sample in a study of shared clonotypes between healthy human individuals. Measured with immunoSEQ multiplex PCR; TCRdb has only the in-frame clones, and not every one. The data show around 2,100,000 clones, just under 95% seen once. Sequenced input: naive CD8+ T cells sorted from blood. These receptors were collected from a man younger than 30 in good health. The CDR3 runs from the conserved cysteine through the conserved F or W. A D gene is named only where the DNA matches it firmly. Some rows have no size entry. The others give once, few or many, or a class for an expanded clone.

cdr3_nt: TGTGCCTGGAGCACCTTAGGTGGAACTGAAGCTTTCTTT
cdr3_aa: CAWSTLGGTEAFF
clone_size: -
v_call: TRBV30
d_call: -
j_call: TRBJ1-1

cdr3_nt: TGTGCCAGCAAGGGACTGCCACAAGAGACCCAGTACTTC
cdr3_aa: CASKGLPQETQYF
clone_size: -
v_call: TRBV9
d_call: -
j_call: TRBJ2-5

cdr3_nt: TGTGCCAGCAGTGTCGAACAGCCAGCCTACGAGCAGTACTTC
cdr3_aa: CASSVEQPAYEQYF
clone_size: -
v_call: TRBV2
d_call: -
j_call: TRBJ2-7

cdr3_nt: TGTGCCAGCAGCCCTCAAACAGGGCCCCTACGGTTCGGGCAGTACTTC
cdr3_aa: CASSPQTGPLRFGQYF
clone_size: -
v_call: TRBV14
d_call: -
j_call: TRBJ2-7

cdr3_nt: TGTGCCAGCAGCACACTTCGGACTAGCGGGAAATTTAACACCGGGGAGCTGTTTTTT
cdr3_aa: CASSTLRTSGKFNTGELFF
clone_size: -
v_call: TRBV7-2
d_call: TRBD2
j_call: TRBJ2-2

cdr3_nt: TGTGCCAGCAGCTTAGAACTAGCGGGAGACAATGAGCAGTTCTTC
cdr3_aa: CASSLELAGDNEQFF
clone_size: -
v_call: TRBV7-8
d_call: TRBD2
j_call: TRBJ2-1

cdr3_nt: TGTGCCAGCAGCTTACACGGCTCCTACGAGCAGTACTTC
cdr3_aa: CASSLHGSYEQYF
clone_size: few
v_call: TRBV7-6
d_call: -
j_call: TRBJ2-7

cdr3_nt: TGTGCCAGCAGCTTAGAACCGCAGGGGGTATCCTACGAGCAGTACTTC
cdr3_aa: CASSLEPQGVSYEQYF
clone_size: -
v_call: TRBV11-3
d_call: TRBD1
j_call: TRBJ2-7

cdr3_nt: TGTGCCAGCAGCCAGCCTGGACTAGCTTACGAGCAGTACTTC
cdr3_aa: CASSQPGLAYEQYF
clone_size: -
v_call: TRBV13
d_call: TRBD2
j_call: TRBJ2-7

cdr3_nt: TGTGCCAGCAGCTTAGACCCCAGGGGGGAGACCCAGTACTTC
cdr3_aa: CASSLDPRGETQYF
clone_size: -
v_call: TRBV13
d_call: TRBD1
j_call: TRBJ2-5

cdr3_nt: TGTGCCAGCATCAGGGGAAACACTGAAGCTTTCTTT
cdr3_aa: CASIRGNTEAFF
clone_size: -
v_call: TRBV2
d_call: -
j_call: TRBJ1-1

cdr3_nt: TGTGCCAGCAGCTTAGCTTCTAGCGGGAGGGTTGGGACCCAGTACTTC
cdr3_aa: CASSLASSGRVGTQYF
clone_size: -
v_call: TRBV7-2
d_call: TRBD2
j_call: TRBJ2-5

cdr3_nt: TGTGCCAGCAGCTTGGTGGCAGGAGCCCTCGAAGCTTTCTTT
cdr3_aa: CASSLVAGALEAFF
clone_size: -
v_call: TRBV5-4
d_call: -
j_call: TRBJ1-1

cdr3_nt: TGTGCCAGCAGCGTGTATGGCGGGAACGAGCAGTACTTC
cdr3_aa: CASSVYGGNEQYF
clone_size: -
v_call: TRBV7-9
d_call: -
j_call: TRBJ2-7

cdr3_nt: TGTGCCAGCAGCTTGGAGGCGGGAAATTTTAATGAGCAGTTCTTC
cdr3_aa: CASSLEAGNFNEQFF
clone_size: -
v_call: TRBV5-4
d_call: -
j_call: TRBJ2-1

cdr3_nt: TGTGCCAGCAGTGATGTGTGGTTATCCACAGATACGCAGTATTTT
cdr3_aa: CASSDVWLSTDTQYF
clone_size: -
v_call: TRBV6-1
d_call: -
j_call: TRBJ2-3

cdr3_nt: TGTGCCAGCAGCCCCCGACTAGCGGGGGGGGGAGAGACCCAGTACTTC
cdr3_aa: CASSPRLAGGGETQYF
clone_size: -
v_call: TRBV9
d_call: TRBD2
j_call: TRBJ2-5

cdr3_nt: TGTGCCAGTAGGGCCAGGGAACAAGAGACCCAGTACTTC
cdr3_aa: CASRAREQETQYF
clone_size: -
v_call: TRBV19
d_call: -
j_call: TRBJ2-5

cdr3_nt: TGTGCCAGCAGCTTGGAGGTCGGATCCTACGAGCAGTACTTC
cdr3_aa: CASSLEVGSYEQYF
clone_size: -
v_call: TRBV5-4
d_call: -
j_call: TRBJ2-7

cdr3_nt: TGTGCCAGCAGCCGGGCAAGAATGACCTACGAGCAGTACTTC
cdr3_aa: CASSRARMTYEQYF
clone_size: -
v_call: TRBV28
d_call: -
j_call: TRBJ2-7

cdr3_nt: TGCAGCGCTACCGGACTAGCGGGGGGTATTGCCTACGAGCAGTACTTC
cdr3_aa: CSATGLAGGIAYEQYF
clone_size: -
v_call: TRBV29-1
d_call: TRBD2
j_call: TRBJ2-7

cdr3_nt: TGCGCCAGCAGCCAAGTGGGACTAGCGGGGGAGAACACCGGGGAGCTGTTTTTT
cdr3_aa: CASSQVGLAGENTGELFF
clone_size: -
v_call: TRBV4-1
d_call: TRBD2
j_call: TRBJ2-2

cdr3_nt: TGTGCCAGCAGGCCCGGGGCGGGTGAAGCTTTCTTT
cdr3_aa: CASRPGAGEAFF
clone_size: -
v_call: TRBV6-6
d_call: -
j_call: TRBJ1-1